This TCR beta chain was recovered during a study of cytotoxic CD8 clonotypes in ibrutinib-treated CLL. Whole-study results and caveats: Contraction or stability on treatment characterized the public clonotypes, which were uncommon. Rising at ibrutinib response, clonality subsequently fell back toward baseline at progression.

Some clones are missing from TCRdb's copy, which holds only in-frame ones; the method was immunoSEQ multiplex PCR. Of 130,000 to 150,000 clones listed, 75% to 85% are singletons. A single count supports this clone. Antigen specificity is unknown. This CDR3 spans 15 amino acids. V shed 0 bases and J shed 2 bases, with 8 bases lying between them. Germline V gene data show CDR1 as SGHRS and CDR2 as YFSETQ. The genes are TRBV5-1 and TRBJ2-2; D remains ambiguous. The clonotype originates from a human donor with chronic lymphocytic leukemia. The source material was PBMCs, sampled after 12 months of ibrutinib treatment. CDR3 in DNA: TGCGCCAGCAGCTTGGCGCCAACTAACACCGGGGAGCTGTTTTTT. It codes for CASSLAPTNTGELFF.